The 17 T cell receptor beta chains below were found in one sample sequenced in a study of Graves' ophthalmopathy and Graves' hyperthyroidism. Researchers took RNA transcripts and amplified TCR beta CDR3 regions from them. The authors performed first-round RT-PCR with HTBI primers and then a second-round multiplex PCR. TCRdb used MiXCR to reprocess the multiplex PCR reads, holding one entry per CDR3 protein. The sample consists of hundreds of thousands of distinct CDR3 sequences, approximately 21% of them appearing once. Sample: peripheral blood. The origin of the receptors is a woman aged 18-29 years with stable Graves' hyperthyroidism.

This clonotype was seen at least ten times. The gene calls are TRBV7-8 and TRBJ2-5, with 8 bases lining up with TRBD1. Losses at the gene ends were 3 bases for V and 4 bases for J; bases not matched to a gene: 7. The CDR3 sequence is 15 residues long. Per germline, CDR1 SGHVS and CDR2 FQNEAQ. In DNA form, the CDR3 reads TGTGCCAGCAGCTTTATATGGACAGGGCGAGAGACCCAGTACTTC. As protein: CASSFIWTGRETQYF.

This clonotype was observed many times. The V gene is TRBV5-4, the J gene TRBJ1-2, with D possibly TRBD1 on 5 matching bases. CDR1 and CDR2 from the germline V gene are SGHNT and YYREEE (reference sequence). The ends were cut back, 0 bases at V and 1 base at J, with 19 bases in the middle. CDR3 length: 18 amino acids. CDR3 residues: CASSLGTGRDVFNYGYTF. The CDR3 DNA sequence: TGTGCCAGCAGCTTGGGAACGGGGCGCGACGTCTTTAACTATGGCTACACCTTC.

This clonotype was recorded many times. The V call is TRBV20-1, the J call TRBJ1-5; no definite D call. The CDR3 loop spans 13 amino acids. From germline, CDR1 is DFQATT and CDR2 SNEGSKA (reference sequence). V was shortened by 0 bases and J by 4 bases, with 7 bases between the two germline ends. This chain's CDR3 is CSARDPRNQPQHF. Written as DNA, the CDR3 is TGCAGTGCTAGAGATCCCCGTAATCAGCCCCAGCATTTT.

This clonotype was detected ten times or more. The chain uses TRBV9 and TRBJ2-5; D call uncertain. Germline V gene data show CDR1 as SGDLS and CDR2 as YYNGEE. This CDR3 has 12 amino acids. V gave up 1 base and J gave up 0 bases, with 1 base separating them. The CDR3 DNA reads TGTGCCAGCAGCGTAAACCAAGAGACCCAGTACTTC. This gives the protein CASSVNQETQYF.

In this sample, this clonotype turned up many times. This chain connects TRBV7-9 to TRBJ2-7; D possibly matches TRBD1 or TRBD2 (5 bases each). V lost 4 bases to trimming and J lost 2 bases, with 15 bases between them. Looked up from germline, CDR1 is SEHNR and CDR2 is FQNEAQ (reference sequence). This CDR3 comprises 15 residues. The CDR3 region has the DNA TGTGCCAGCAGCTCCCCGGGGCACGCCACCTACGAGCAGTACTTC. It codes for CASSSPGHATYEQYF.

This clonotype was seen ten or more times. The genes are TRBV2 and TRBJ2-7, with D perhaps being TRBD1 or TRBD2 (5 bases each). Trimming pared 6 bases from V and 3 bases from J, leaving 9 bases between. Germline V gene sequence: CDR1 SNHLY, CDR2 FYNNEI. This CDR3 has 12 residues. The CDR3 is CASRGDGYEQYF. DNA of the CDR3: TGTGCCAGCAGGGGGGATGGCTACGAGCAGTACTTC.

The chain combines TRBV4-1 with TRBJ2-7; 8 nucleotides align to TRBD2. CDR1 is MGHRA and CDR2 is YSYEKL in the germline V gene. V lost 5 bases to trimming and J lost 1 base; unmatched junction nucleotides: 10. CDR3 length equals 16 residues. The CDR3: CASSTHSGVRSYEQYF. The CDR3 DNA follows: TGCGCCAGCAGCACCCATAGCGGGGTGAGGTCCTACGAGCAGTACTTC.

This clonotype has a count of ten or more. The chain employs TRBV7-8 and TRBJ2-7, with TRBD2 matching over 10 bases. The end of the DNA is better explained by TRBJ2-1, so the J call may be wrong. CDR1 and CDR2 from the germline V gene are SGHVS and FQNEAQ. The CDR3 covers 16 residues. The chain's CDR3 is CASSAKPGTSEYEQFF. Here the CDR3 DNA reads TGTGCCAGCAGCGCCAAGCCCGGGACTAGCGAGTACGAGCAGTTCTTC.

This clonotype has a handful of counts. The chain combines TRBV30 with TRBJ2-2, with TRBD2 as a possible D gene (5 bases). Trimming took off 2 bases at V and 6 bases at J, with 13 bases between the two ends. Germline CDR1 GTSNPN, CDR2 SVGIG (reference sequence). The CDR3 covers 14 residues. Here the CDR3 reads CAWSPQRVPGELFF. The CDR3 nucleotides read TGTGCCTGGAGTCCGCAGAGGGTCCCCGGGGAGCTGTTTTTT.

This clonotype was detected ten times or more. This rearrangement joins TRBV6-1 to TRBJ1-5; unclear D gene. Trimming left V 2 bases short and J 0 bases short, with 8 bases between. Germline V CDR1 and CDR2: MNHNS, SASEGT. CDR3 length: 15 amino acids. The CDR3 DNA reads TGTGCCAGCAGTGAAAATGGGTATAGCAATCAGCCCCAGCATTTT. Encoded protein: CASSENGYSNQPQHF.

This clonotype was seen many times. The chain combines TRBV7-2 with TRBJ1-5; D is unclear. Germline V gene data show CDR1 as SGHTA and CDR2 as FQGNSA. The CDR3 is 15 amino acids. Trimming stripped 1 base from V and 0 bases from J, with 7 bases between. Here the CDR3 DNA reads TGTGCCAGCAGCTTAGTCGGTGTTAGCAATCAGCCCCAGCATTTT. Translated, it gives CASSLVGVSNQPQHF.

The chain links TRBV12-3 or TRBV12-4 to TRBJ1-1; D gene unclear. V was trimmed by 3 bases and J by 7 bases, leaving 9 bases between them. CDR3 length: 12 residues. DNA of the CDR3: TGTGCCAGCAGTTTCGGCGGATTTGAAGCTTTCTTT. Protein product: CASSFGGFEAFF.

This clonotype was seen at least ten times. This chain connects TRBV27 to TRBJ1-1, with D unresolved. Trimming pared 5 bases from V and 1 base from J, leaving 11 bases between. The CDR3 length is 14 residues. CDR1 is MNHEY, CDR2 SMNVEV, per germline (reference sequence). CDR3 nucleotide sequence: TGTGCCAGCAGTCTCCGGACCGAGAACACTGAAGCTTTCTTT. It translates to CASSLRTENTEAFF.

This chain joins TRBV4-1 and TRBJ2-5; no clear D. The CDR3 consists of 15 residues. CDR1 MGHRA and CDR2 YSYEKL come from the germline V gene. Trimming removed 5 bases from V and 4 bases from J, with 17 bases in between. CDR3 amino acids: CASSSGPEMGETQYF. DNA of the CDR3: TGCGCCAGCAGCTCTGGTCCGGAGATGGGAGAGACCCAGTACTTC.

This chain connects TRBV27 to TRBJ2-7; TRBD2 matches 8 bases. The V gene's germline CDR1 is MNHEY and CDR2 SMNVEV (reference sequence). Trimming at V came to 2 bases and at J to 4 bases, leaving 7 bases not matched to a gene. CDR3 length: 15 amino acids. CDR3 region: CASSLRGLDGYEQYF. CDR3 sequence (DNA): TGTGCCAGCAGTTTAAGGGGACTAGACGGGTACGAGCAGTACTTC.

This clonotype was found once. The chain has TRBV20-1 and TRBJ2-5; tentatively, D is TRBD2 (6 bases). CDR3 length: 15 amino acids. In germline, CDR1 is DFQATT, CDR2 SNEGSKA (reference sequence). Trimming pared 0 bases from V and 2 bases from J, leaving 13 bases between. CDR3 nucleotide sequence: TGCAGTGCTAGAGATCTGCTTAGCGGACAAGAGACCCAGTACTTC. Amino acid sequence: CSARDLLSGQETQYF.

This clonotype was observed many times. The V and J genes are TRBV10-3 and TRBJ2-7, with a possible D match to TRBD1 (6 bases). Per the germline V gene, CDR1 is ENHRY and CDR2 is SYGVKD. The CDR3 runs to 16 residues. Deletions cut 2 bases from V and 4 bases from J, with 18 bases between. For the CDR3, the DNA is TGTGCCATCAGTGAGCCTCCCCAGGGGCTTGGGTACGAGCAGTACTTC. Protein product: CAISEPPQGLGYEQYF.